The rows below give T cell receptor beta chains drawn from one sample of a study of CD8 T cells in ankylosing spondylitis. TCRdb fed the 5' RACE reads into MiXCR, producing one record per CDR3 protein. The sample shows a few hundred thousand distinct CDR3 sequences, 8% of them seen only once. The specimen was blood, either unsorted or a sorted T cell fraction (not recorded which). The receptors here all came from a male donor with ankylosing spondylitis. Each CDR3 is given without its conserved first and last residue. Fields, in order: clone size, V gene, CDR3 protein. Size is omitted from some rows. Given values are once, few, many or a class for expanded clones.

-	TRBV5-1	ASSRGENSPLH
many	TRBV5-1	ASSQAERGSYEQY
-	TRBV2	ASRRDNYGYT
many	TRBV5-1	ASSLTGPSNNEQF
many	TRBV6-2/TRBV6-3	ASSLLGTSLQETQY
few	TRBV20-1	SAGRDRDEQY
few	TRBV3-1	ASGTSRANTGELF
few	TRBV5-1	ASSSTGGSHEQY
-	TRBV4-3	ASRQGFGTGELF
-	TRBV5-1	ASSLVTPRETQY
-	TRBV5-1	ASSLEGAPDSPLH
many	TRBV5-1	ASSLAGGRTDTQY
many	TRBV29-1	SVVDRGGYEQY
many	TRBV12-3/TRBV12-4	ASSFRDQETQY
many	TRBV20-1	SARDSRSSYNEQF
many	TRBV5-1	ASSLAGGVSYEQY
-	TRBV20-1	SARDPLDFENEQF
-	TRBV27	ASSSPTGGPGTQY
few	TRBV11-1	ASSLARGSRTY
many	TRBV4-2	ASSQEAGMNTGELF
few	TRBV20-1	SAGGTDTQY
many	TRBV5-1	ASSGREDLTGELF
few	TRBV6-2/TRBV6-3	ASSYRGEDSYYEQY
-	TRBV10-3	AISHPGQARYEQY
many	TRBV4-3	ASSQDLAGGITDTQY
-	TRBV2	ASSERRYSGRSSSYNEQF